The next 31 T cell receptor beta chains were all read from a single sample in a study of cytotoxic CD8 clonotypes in ibrutinib-treated CLL. Assay used: immunoSEQ multiplex PCR; TCRdb lists only in-frame clones, some missing. The table shows 150,000 or so clones, with 70% to 90% occurring only once. Sample: PBMCs, taken after 36 months of ibrutinib treatment. These receptor sequences come from a human donor with chronic lymphocytic leukemia.

This clone was observed many times. The genes are TRBV12-5 and TRBJ2-7; TRBD2 aligns across 14 bases. Germline CDR1 LGHNT, CDR2 FRNRAP. V gave up 5 bases and J gave up 5 bases; unmatched junction bases: 8. The length of the CDR3 is 16 residues. The CDR3 spells CASGIRLAGGSHEQYF. The CDR3, as DNA: TGTGCTAGTGGTATAAGACTAGCGGGGGGGAGCCACGAGCAGTACTTC.

The gene calls are TRBV19 and TRBJ1-5; possible D gene TRBD1, 5 bases. The CDR3 runs 15 residues. Deletions cut 5 bases from V and 4 bases from J, with 15 bases between. In germline, CDR1 is LNHDA, CDR2 SQIVND (reference sequence). CDR3 DNA sequence: TGTGCCAGTAGTGCCTTTTGGGGGACTAATCAGCCCCAGCATTTT. Translation gives CASSAFWGTNQPQHF. The variable domain in full, with the rest retrieved from reference TRBV19 and TRBJ1-5, is DGGITQSPKYLFRKEGQNVTLSCEQNLNHDAMYWYRQDPGQGLRLIYYSQIVNDFQKGDIAEGYSVSREKKESFPLTVTSAQKNPTAFYLCASSAFWGTNQPQHFGDGTRLSIL.

This sequence joins TRBV7-8 and TRBJ1-5; D possibly corresponds to TRBD1 (5 bases). V lost 2 bases and J 4 bases, leaving 18 bases between the germline ends. The CDR3 covers 17 residues. CDR1 SGHVS and CDR2 FQNEAQ come from the germline V gene. As DNA, the CDR3 is TGTGCCAGCAGCTTAATGGGTGGTGTGTGGGGGAATCAGCCCCAGCATTTT. Protein: CASSLMGGVWGNQPQHF.

This clone turned up a few times. This chain joins TRBV5-1 and TRBJ2-5; 7 bases are shared with TRBD1. Losses at the gene ends were 9 bases for V and 1 base for J; bases not matched to a gene: 3. Germline V gene data show CDR1 as SGHRS and CDR2 as YFSETQ. There are 12 residues in the CDR3. CDR3 in amino acids: CATRDSQETQYF. DNA of the CDR3: TGCGCCACTCGGGACAGCCAAGAGACCCAGTACTTC. Based on the CDR3 plus reference TRBV5-1 and TRBJ2-5, the full variable domain is KAGVTQTPRYLIKTRGQQVTLSCSPISGHRSVSWYQQTPGQGLQFLFEYFSETQRNKGNFPGRFSGRQFSNSRSEMNVSTLELGDSALYLCATRDSQETQYFGPGTRLLVL.

This chain connects TRBV2 to TRBJ2-1; a weak D match, TRBD1 (5 bases). CDR1 SNHLY and CDR2 FYNNEI come from the germline V gene. This CDR3 has 13 amino acids. V was clipped by 6 bases and J by 1 base, with 7 bases between them. The CDR3 loop reads CASSDSSYNEQFF. Here the CDR3 DNA reads TGTGCCAGCAGCGACAGTTCCTACAATGAGCAGTTCTTC.

V and J are TRBV18 and TRBJ2-3; 11 positions match TRBD2. Germline CDR1 reads KGHSH; CDR2 reads LQKENI. V shed 1 base, J shed 2 bases, and the junction held 5 bases outside the gene matches. CDR3 length: 17 amino acids. The CDR3 sequence: CASSPRKLAGVTDTQYF. The CDR3 bases are TGTGCCAGCTCACCACGTAAACTAGCGGGAGTCACAGATACGCAGTATTTT. Combining the CDR3 with reference TRBV18 and TRBJ2-3 gives the whole variable domain NAGVMQNPRHLVRRRGQEARLRCSPMKGHSHVYWYRQLPEEGLKFMVYLQKENIIDESGMPKERFSAEFPKEGPSILRIQQVVRGDSAAYFCASSPRKLAGVTDTQYFGPGTRLTVL.

The V gene is TRBV7-9, the J gene TRBJ1-2, with D perhaps TRBD1 (5 bases). V was cut by 3 bases and J by 6 bases, with 11 bases left in between. The germline V gene encodes CDR1 SEHNR and CDR2 FQNEAQ (reference sequence). This CDR3 is 13 amino acids long. Here the CDR3 DNA reads TGTGCCAGCAGCTTCCGGGGGGGAGATGGCTACACCTTC. Translated, it gives CASSFRGGDGYTF.

This clone was seen once. The chain is built from TRBV7-9 and TRBJ2-5; 7 bases are shared with TRBD2. There are 15 residues in the CDR3. V was pared by 4 bases and J by 5 bases, with 10 bases of the junction left unmatched. Germline V gene lookup returns CDR1 SEHNR and CDR2 FQNEAQ (reference sequence). CDR3 protein: CASSSLGGGRETQYF. As DNA, the CDR3 is TGTGCCAGCAGCTCACTTGGGGGGGGTCGGGAGACCCAGTACTTC.

This clone was recorded once. The V and J genes are TRBV19 and TRBJ1-6; a weak D match, TRBD1 (5 bases). Germline V gene sequence: CDR1 LNHDA, CDR2 SQIVND (reference sequence). The ends were cut back, 5 bases at V and 6 bases at J, with 17 bases in the middle. This CDR3 region has 16 residues. CDR3 nucleotides: TGTGCCAGTAGTCCCCTGGGCAGGGCTATTAATTCACCCCTCCACTTT. This encodes CASSPLGRAINSPLHF. Combining the CDR3 with reference TRBV19 and TRBJ1-6 gives the whole variable domain DGGITQSPKYLFRKEGQNVTLSCEQNLNHDAMYWYRQDPGQGLRLIYYSQIVNDFQKGDIAEGYSVSREKKESFPLTVTSAQKNPTAFYLCASSPLGRAINSPLHFGNGTRLTVT.

This chain connects TRBV6-4 to TRBJ1-1; D ambiguous. The CDR3 is 10 residues long. The germline gives CDR1 MRHNA, CDR2 SNTAGT. Trimming left V 9 bases short and J 1 base short, with 3 bases between. For the CDR3, the DNA is TGTGCCAGGGAGAACACTGAAGCTTTCTTT. Protein: CARENTEAFF.

CDR3 sequence reads: CSVQWQSVAGANEKLFF. The CDR3 nucleotides are TGCAGCGTTCAATGGCAGAGCGTGGCGGGGGCTAATGAAAAACTGTTTTTT. V gene TRBV29-1 combines with J gene TRBJ1-4; D may be TRBD1 (5 bases). V lost 5 bases to trimming and J lost 3 bases, with 22 bases between them. The CDR3 spans 17 residues. Germline assignment: CDR1 SQVTM and CDR2 ANQGSEA.

This chain uses TRBV7-9 with TRBJ1-4; D unresolved. Trimming stripped 5 bases from V and 4 bases from J, with 8 bases between. CDR1 and CDR2 (germline): SEHNR, FQNEAQ (reference sequence). This CDR3 comprises 13 residues. The CDR3 here is CASSPRSNEKLFF. The CDR3 bases are TGTGCCAGCAGCCCCCGCAGTAATGAAAAACTGTTTTTT.

CDR3 in amino acids: CASSLGRQGNYGYTF. The CDR3 region has the DNA TGTGCCAGCAGCTTAGGAAGACAGGGGAACTATGGCTACACCTTC. This rearrangement joins TRBV11-2 to TRBJ1-2, with TRBD1 matching over 8 bases. The CDR3 is 15 residues long. Germline assignment: CDR1 SGHAT and CDR2 FQNNGV. The V segment lost 1 base and the J segment 2 bases; nucleotides outside the gene matches: 3.

The chain couples TRBV6-5 to TRBJ1-1; D might be TRBD1 (6 bases). This CDR3 is built from 14 residues. Germline V gene data show CDR1 as MNHEY and CDR2 as SVGAGI. V lost 2 bases and J 7 bases, leaving 14 bases between the germline ends. In DNA, the CDR3 is TGTGCCAGCAGTTACACCGACGGGGGCGGTGAAGCTTTCTTT. This translates into CASSYTDGGGEAFF.

The rearrangement uses TRBV19 and TRBJ2-7; possible D gene TRBD2, 6 bases. The CDR3 sequence is 14 residues long. Germline V lookup: CDR1 LNHDA, CDR2 SQIVND (reference sequence). V was trimmed by 3 bases and J by 6 bases, leaving 15 bases between them. The CDR3: CASSIYGEVGEQYF. CDR3 DNA sequence: TGTGCCAGTAGTATCTACGGGGAGGTTGGCGAGCAGTACTTC.

J is TRBJ2-5 and V is TRBV5-1, with 8 bases lining up with TRBD2. Germline lookup yields CDR1 SGHRS and CDR2 YFSETQ. J lost 9 bases, V lost 1 base, and 2 bases had no gene match. The CDR3 has 12 residues. The CDR3 sequence is CASSLNGGAQYF. In nucleotides, the CDR3 is TGCGCCAGCAGCTTGAACGGGGGGGCCCAGTACTTC.

The chain uses TRBV2 and TRBJ2-7; D gene unclear. The CDR3 is made up of 12 amino acids. Trimming took 5 bases from V and 2 from J, leaving 7 bases between them. Germline V lookup: CDR1 SNHLY, CDR2 FYNNEI. In DNA, the CDR3 is TGTGCCAGCAGTCAATGGGCCTACGAGCAGTACTTC. Its protein is CASSQWAYEQYF.

This clone appeared once. The chain employs TRBV6-5 and TRBJ1-5; maybe TRBD1 (6 bases). CDR3 size: 14 residues. Germline-derived CDR1 and CDR2 are MNHEY and SVGAGI. V was trimmed by 7 bases and J by 3 bases, leaving 13 bases between them. The CDR3 coding sequence is TGTGCCAGCAAAGACCAGGGGTTCAATCAGCCCCAGCATTTT. Translated: CASKDQGFNQPQHF.

The DNA for the CDR3 is TGTGCCAGCAGAAGACTAGCGGGATGGAGAGATACGCAGTATTTT. This encodes CASRRLAGWRDTQYF. The V gene is TRBV7-2, the J gene TRBJ2-3, with 11 bases lining up with TRBD2. Trimming took 6 bases from V and 5 from J; bases not matched to a gene: 7. The CDR3 consists of 15 residues. In germline, CDR1 is SGHTA, CDR2 FQGNSA.

This clone was counted only a few times. The rearrangement uses TRBV28 and TRBJ1-5, with D hard to call. Germline values: CDR1 MDHEN, CDR2 SYDVKM. There are 17 residues in the CDR3. Trimming cost V 2 bases and J 9 bases, with 23 bases left between them. The CDR3 DNA is TGTGCCAGCAGTTTAGGTGGAGGGCAGACAAGCGGCTGGCCCCAGCATTTT. It yields the protein CASSLGGGQTSGWPQHF.

The chain carries TRBV5-1 and TRBJ1-1; D gene uncertain. V was cut by 3 bases and J by 3 bases, with 15 bases left in between. The CDR3 has 15 amino acids. In germline, CDR1 is SGHRS, CDR2 YFSETQ. Here the CDR3 DNA reads TGCGCCAGCAGCTCCCTTCTGGGGAGGGACACTGAAGCTTTCTTT. Its translation is CASSSLLGRDTEAFF.

Written as DNA, the CDR3 is TGTGCCAGTAGTGCACCTGGAAACACCATATATTTT. This sequence encodes CASSAPGNTIYF. The J gene is TRBJ1-3, the V gene TRBV19; D is unclear. The CDR3 has 12 residues. Trimming stripped 5 bases from V and 2 bases from J, with 4 bases between. The germline V gene has CDR1 LNHDA and CDR2 SQIVND (reference sequence).

This clone was counted a few times. The chain links TRBV30 to TRBJ1-1; D unclear. CDR1 is GTSNPN and CDR2 is SVGIG in the germline V gene (reference sequence). There are 14 residues in the CDR3. V was pared by 0 bases and J by 0 bases, with 8 bases between. CDR3 nucleotides: TGTGCCTGGAGTGTACCTCCCATGAACACTGAAGCTTTCTTT. Amino acids: CAWSVPPMNTEAFF.

The chain carries TRBV30 and TRBJ1-5; a weak D match, TRBD1 (5 bases). CDR3 length: 15 amino acids. Per germline, CDR1 GTSNPN and CDR2 SVGIG (reference sequence). Trimming removed 0 bases from V and 5 bases from J, with 14 bases in between. Here the CDR3 DNA reads TGTGCCTGGAGTGTTGGGGGGAGGAGGCATCAGCCCCAGCATTTT. The encoded protein is CAWSVGGRRHQPQHF.

V and J are TRBV6-5 and TRBJ1-2; possible D gene TRBD1, 6 bases. CDR1 MNHEY and CDR2 SVGAGI come from the germline V gene. The V gene lost 6 bases and the J gene lost 1 base, with 12 bases spanning the gap. The CDR3 sequence is 14 residues long. The CDR3 nucleotides are TGTGCCAGCAGAGGACAGCTTATTAACTATGGCTACACCTTC. Its protein product is CASRGQLINYGYTF.

V gene TRBV5-1 combines with J gene TRBJ1-1; a weak D match, TRBD1 (5 bases). V was pared by 4 bases and J by 2 bases, with 12 bases between. The germline CDR1 and CDR2 sequences are SGHRS and YFSETQ. The CDR3 spans 14 residues. CDR3 nucleotide sequence: TGCGCCAGCAGCGGAAGGACAAGCAACACTGAAGCTTTCTTT. The encoded protein is CASSGRTSNTEAFF.

V gene TRBV19 combines with J gene TRBJ1-3; a possible D gene is TRBD1 (6 bases). The CDR3 spans 16 residues. V was clipped by 6 bases and J by 0 bases, with 15 bases between them. Germline values: CDR1 LNHDA, CDR2 SQIVND (reference sequence). CDR3 DNA sequence: TGTGCCAGTAGCTCAGGGGCGCTGAGCTCTGGAAACACCATATATTTT. This translates into CASSSGALSSGNTIYF.

The chain recombines TRBV7-7 with TRBJ1-1; 8 bases line up with TRBD1. V gave up 5 bases and J gave up 0 bases; unmatched junction bases: 11. Germline CDR1 is SSHAT and CDR2 is FNYEAQ (reference sequence). The CDR3 sequence is 17 residues long. Written as DNA, the CDR3 is TGTGCCAGCAGCCCCGTACTATGGACAGGGTTGAACACTGAAGCTTTCTTT. Its protein is CASSPVLWTGLNTEAFF.

This chain links TRBV18 with TRBJ2-1; D possibly corresponds to TRBD1 (6 bases). The germline CDR1 and CDR2 sequences are KGHSH and LQKENI. The CDR3 has 17 residues. Trimming removed 2 bases from V and 5 bases from J, with 19 bases in between. CDR3 sequence reads: CASSPLMQGTTDNEQFF. CDR3 sequence (DNA): TGTGCCAGCTCACCATTAATGCAGGGGACAACCGACAATGAGCAGTTCTTC.

The rearrangement links TRBV15 to TRBJ1-2, with D possibly TRBD1 on 6 matching bases. V lost 0 bases to trimming and J lost 6 bases, with 17 bases between them. This CDR3 is built from 16 residues. CDR1 and CDR2 from the germline V gene are LNHNV and YYDKDF (reference sequence). DNA for the CDR3: TGTGCCACCAGCAGAGAAACGGAGGTAACAGGGAATGGCTACACCTTC. This gives the protein CATSRETEVTGNGYTF.

The table lists this clone with a count of one. The CDR3 sequence is CASSVVSMTTEAFF. The CDR3 region has the DNA TGTGCCAGCAGCGTAGTCAGTATGACTACAGAAGCTTTCTTT. V and J are TRBV9 and TRBJ1-1; no clear D gene. Germline values: CDR1 SGDLS, CDR2 YYNGEE. The ends were cut back, 0 bases at V and 8 bases at J, with 14 bases in the middle. The CDR3 is 14 amino acids.